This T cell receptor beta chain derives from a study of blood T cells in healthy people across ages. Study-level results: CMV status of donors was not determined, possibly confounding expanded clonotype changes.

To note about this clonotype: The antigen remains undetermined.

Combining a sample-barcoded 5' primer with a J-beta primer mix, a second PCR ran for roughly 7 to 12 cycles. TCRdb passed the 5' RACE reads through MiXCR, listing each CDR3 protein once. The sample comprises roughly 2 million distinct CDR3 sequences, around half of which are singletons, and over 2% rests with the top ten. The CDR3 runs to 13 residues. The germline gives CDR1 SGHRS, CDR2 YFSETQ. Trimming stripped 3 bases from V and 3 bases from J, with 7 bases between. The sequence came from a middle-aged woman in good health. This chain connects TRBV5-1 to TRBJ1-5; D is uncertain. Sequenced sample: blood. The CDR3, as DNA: TGCGCCAGCAGCTCGGATGTCAATCAGCCCCAGCATTTT. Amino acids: CASSSDVNQPQHF. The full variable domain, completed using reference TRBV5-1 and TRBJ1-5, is KAGVTQTPRYLIKTRGQQVTLSCSPISGHRSVSWYQQTPGQGLQFLFEYFSETQRNKGNFPGRFSGRQFSNSRSEMNVSTLELGDSALYLCASSSDVNQPQHFGDGTRLSIL.